This entry describes one T cell receptor (beta chain). The entry originates in a study of PD-L1 blockade in urothelial cancer. Study-wide context: At 3 weeks (second dose) and 6 weeks after starting treatment, blood was analyzed. The median T cell count in blood samples was approximately 140,000.

The table came from immunoSEQ multiplex PCR; TCRdb's copy has only in-frame clones and leaves some out. Of fewer than 85,000 clones listed, 84% were seen once; the top ten hold over 8.5%. The germline V gene has CDR1 SGHTA and CDR2 FQGNSA. V lost 5 bases to trimming and J lost 0 bases; unmatched junction nucleotides: 4. CDR3 length: 14 amino acids. Sample time point: pretreatment peripheral blood. The chain links TRBV7-2 to TRBJ2-7; 7 nucleotides line up with TRBD2. The origin of this receptor is a woman aged 70 to 79 with urothelial cancer. The material sequenced was PBMCs, taken around atezolizumab (anti-PD-L1) treatment. The CDR3 protein is CASSTGLHSYEQYF. The CDR3 DNA sequence: TGTGCCAGCAGCACGGGACTACACTCCTACGAGCAGTACTTC.